A single T cell receptor (beta chain) is shown here with its context. Its matching antigen is unknown. These data come from a study of shared clonotypes between healthy human individuals. Study information: Per donor, CD8 memory used one plate, CD8 naive used two, CD4 memory used three and CD4 naive used three. Study-wide points: Sharing of clonotypes among donors was expected to vary with sequencing depth.

Tens of thousands of T cell genomes, or roughly 200 ng DNA, went into the sorted-subset replicate PCRs. Only in-frame clones appear in the TCRdb table, and some are missing; sequencing was by immunoSEQ multiplex PCR. This table holds under 1 million clones, about 91% found once. Naive CD8 isolation took CD45RO-negative cells positively selected for CCR7 and excluded terminally differentiated effector memory CD45RA+ cells. The CDR3 is made up of 15 amino acids. Germline V gives CDR1 MNHEY, CDR2 SVGAGI. The ends were cut back, 3 bases at V and 3 bases at J, with 15 bases in the middle. The J gene is TRBJ2-7, the V gene TRBV6-5; D might be TRBD2 (5 bases). Sequenced input: naive CD8+ T cells sorted from blood. The sequence was obtained from a man aged 25-45 years in good health. The CDR3 region is CASSYSVGFLYEQYF. The CDR3 coding sequence is TGTGCCAGCAGTTATAGCGTCGGTTTTCTCTACGAGCAGTACTTC.